These 28 T cell receptor beta chains originate from one sample sequenced in a study of shared clonotypes between healthy human individuals. TCRdb keeps only in-frame clones here, not all; method: immunoSEQ multiplex PCR. The sample carries roughly 2.1 million clones, roughly 91% recorded once. CD8 cells regarded as naive lacked CD45RO, were positively chosen for CCR7, and omitted terminally differentiated effector memory CD45RA+ cells. The sample comprised naive CD8+ T cells from PBMCs. These receptors were obtained from a man in his late teens or twenties in good health. Some clones in this sample may be carry-over from other donors' samples.

The chain uses TRBV15 and TRBJ1-1; D not resolved. The CDR3 runs to 14 residues. Germline lookup yields CDR1 LNHNV and CDR2 YYDKDF (reference sequence). With 3 bases removed from V and 0 bases from J, the gap between germline ends came to 8 bases. This CDR3 reads CATSRILLNTEAFF. The CDR3 DNA reads as TGTGCCACCAGCAGGATTCTGTTGAACACTGAAGCTTTCTTT.

The CDR3 protein is CASSFNPLSYNEQFF. In DNA form, the CDR3 reads TGCGCCAGCAGCTTTAACCCCCTCTCCTACAATGAGCAGTTCTTC. The chain recombines TRBV5-1 with TRBJ2-1; D is ambiguous. CDR1 is SGHRS, CDR2 YFSETQ, per germline. The CDR3 runs 15 residues. V gave up 2 bases and J gave up 0 bases, with 9 bases separating them.

The V gene is TRBV7-2, the J gene TRBJ2-5, with 8 bases matching TRBD1. Losses at the gene ends were 1 base for V and 7 bases for J; bases not matched to a gene: 5. Germline CDR1 is SGHTA and CDR2 is FQGNSA. This CDR3 spans 14 amino acids. CDR3: CASSLGVQGGTQYF. The CDR3 DNA is TGTGCCAGCAGCTTAGGGGTACAGGGGGGGACCCAGTACTTC.

This chain uses TRBV27 with TRBJ2-3; D is undetermined. V was trimmed by 9 bases and J by 1 base, leaving 14 bases between them. The germline CDR1 and CDR2 sequences are MNHEY and SMNVEV (reference sequence). CDR3 size: 14 residues. The CDR3 spells CARVPTVGTDTQYF. CDR3 bases: TGTGCCAGGGTCCCTACGGTTGGCACAGATACGCAGTATTTT.

This chain uses TRBV7-6 with TRBJ2-7; a weak D match, TRBD1 (5 bases). CDR3 length: 13 residues. Trimming cost V 5 bases and J 1 base, with 9 bases left between them. Germline CDR1 reads SGHVS; CDR2 reads FNYEAQ. The CDR3 protein is CASSHGHSYEQYF. For the CDR3, the DNA is TGTGCCAGCAGCCATGGACATTCCTACGAGCAGTACTTC.

A remark on this clone: Other nucleotide sequences from this sample produce the same CDR3. The chain uses TRBV4-1 and TRBJ1-5, with 8 bases that match TRBD1. J was trimmed by 1 base and V by 4 bases; bases with no gene match: 3. CDR3 length equals 15 residues. The V gene's germline CDR1 is MGHRA and CDR2 YSYEKL. The CDR3 reads CASSPRTGSNQPQHF. The CDR3 DNA reads TGCGCCAGCAGCCCCCGGACAGGGAGCAATCAGCCCCAGCATTTT.

The rearrangement uses TRBV19 and TRBJ2-3, with D uncertain. CDR1 and CDR2 (germline): LNHDA, SQIVND (reference sequence). CDR3 length: 13 residues. The V end was cut by 1 base, the J end by 2 bases, with 4 bases between. Here the CDR3 reads CASSIAHTDTQYF. In DNA, the CDR3 is TGTGCCAGTAGTATAGCCCACACAGATACGCAGTATTTT.

The CDR3: CASSPGRGLDTEAFF. In DNA, the CDR3 is TGCGCCAGCAGCCCTGGGAGGGGGCTAGACACTGAAGCTTTCTTT. The chain uses TRBV5-1 and TRBJ1-1; 7 positions agree with TRBD1. This CDR3 is built from 15 residues. The trim removed 4 bases at V and 3 bases at J, leaving 9 bases unmatched. Germline lookup yields CDR1 SGHRS and CDR2 YFSETQ.

This rearrangement joins TRBV2 to TRBJ1-2, with D hard to call. This CDR3 has 13 residues. CDR1 is SNHLY, CDR2 FYNNEI, per germline. The germline V and J ends were trimmed by 4 bases and 5 bases, with 11 bases remaining between them. CDR3 sequence reads: CASSVGEEYGYTF. CDR3 in DNA: TGTGCCAGCAGTGTTGGGGAAGAGTATGGCTACACCTTC.

This chain links TRBV14 with TRBJ1-4; 10 bases align to TRBD1. The V gene end was trimmed by 6 bases and the J gene end by 8 bases; junction bases not matched to a gene: 9. The CDR3 runs 15 residues. Germline lookup yields CDR1 SGHDN and CDR2 FVKESK. The DNA for the CDR3 is TGTGCCAGCAGGCCTACGGGACAGGGGATGGAAAAACTGTTTTTT. Its protein is CASRPTGQGMEKLFF.

The chain uses TRBV27 and TRBJ2-5; 8 positions agree with TRBD1. The CDR3 is 14 residues long. From germline, CDR1 is MNHEY and CDR2 SMNVEV (reference sequence). Trimming removed 5 bases from V and 1 base from J; junction bases left unmatched: 3. The CDR3 protein is CASSPGQAQETQYF. The CDR3 bases are TGTGCCAGCAGTCCGGGACAGGCCCAAGAGACCCAGTACTTC.

The CDR3 sequence is CASSLSGSPNEQFF. The CDR3 DNA follows: TGTGCCAGCAGCCTCAGCGGGAGTCCCAATGAGCAGTTCTTC. The genes are TRBV7-3 and TRBJ2-1, with TRBD2 matching 8 bases. Trimming cost V 5 bases and J 6 bases; bases outside gene matches: 6. The CDR3 is 14 residues long. Germline V gene data show CDR1 as SGHTA and CDR2 as FQGTGA.

This clone was observed once. The V and J genes are TRBV27 and TRBJ2-7; no firm D call. Germline CDR1 MNHEY, CDR2 SMNVEV (reference sequence). V gave up 7 bases and J gave up 2 bases, with 21 bases separating them. The CDR3 loop spans 16 amino acids. The CDR3 DNA reads as TGTGCCAGCACTATCTCTGCCCCGGGTCCAACCTACGAGCAGTACTTC. As protein: CASTISAPGPTYEQYF.

The V call is TRBV10-3, the J call TRBJ2-1; the match to TRBD2 covers 9 bases. The germline CDR1 and CDR2 sequences are ENHRY and SYGVKD. V gave up 10 bases and J gave up 4 bases; unmatched junction bases: 8. CDR3 length: 14 residues. In nucleotides, the CDR3 is TGTGCCACCAGGGTAGCGGGAGTGTACAATGAGCAGTTCTTC. Protein sequence: CATRVAGVYNEQFF.

This clone came up once. The rearrangement links TRBV27 to TRBJ1-2, with 9 positions matching TRBD1. The V and J ends lost 9 bases and 4 bases, in that order; junction bases with no gene match: 6. Germline-derived CDR1 and CDR2 are MNHEY and SMNVEV (reference sequence). There are 13 residues in the CDR3. The CDR3 spells CASKQGAGYGYTF. The CDR3 DNA sequence: TGTGCCAGTAAACAGGGGGCTGGCTATGGCTACACCTTC.

The chain joins TRBV29-1 to TRBJ2-7, with TRBD1 matching 7 bases. The CDR3 has 14 amino acids. The trim removed 5 bases at V and 0 bases at J, leaving 7 bases unmatched. Germline V CDR1 and CDR2: SQVTM, ANQGSEA. The CDR3 spells CSVRGRGTSYEQYF. The CDR3 region has the DNA TGCAGCGTTCGGGGCAGGGGGACCTCCTACGAGCAGTACTTC.

The chain couples TRBV7-8 to TRBJ2-7; D ambiguous. There are 15 residues in the CDR3. Trimming cost V 4 bases and J 6 bases, with 19 bases left between them. CDR1 and CDR2 from the germline V gene are SGHVS and FQNEAQ. The CDR3 coding sequence is TGTGCCAGCAGCTCCCTTAGGGTCTCGGAGTTCGAGCAGTACTTC. Encoded protein: CASSSLRVSEFEQYF.

In this sample, this clone turned up once. The gene calls are TRBV11-2 and TRBJ2-7; 9 nucleotides line up with TRBD1. CDR3 length equals 15 residues. The germline CDR1 and CDR2 sequences are SGHAT and FQNNGV. J gave up 0 bases and V 7 bases, and 7 bases lay outside the gene matches. CDR3 nucleotides: TGTGCCAGCACCGGCGGGACAGGGAGCTCCTACGAGCAGTACTTC. This encodes CASTGGTGSSYEQYF.

This rearrangement joins TRBV30 to TRBJ2-3; D unclear. V was cut by 4 bases and J by 2 bases, with 10 bases left in between. The CDR3 runs to 13 residues. Germline CDR1 is GTSNPN and CDR2 is SVGIG (reference sequence). In DNA form, the CDR3 reads TGTGCCTGGAATAGGGCCTTCACAGATACGCAGTATTTT. This codes for CAWNRAFTDTQYF.

The chain employs TRBV9 and TRBJ2-7, with D uncertain. With 0 bases removed from V and 0 bases from J, the gap between germline ends came to 16 bases. CDR3 length: 17 amino acids. Germline CDR1 is SGDLS and CDR2 is YYNGEE. Written as DNA, the CDR3 is TGTGCCAGCAGCGTAGGTTACCGGGCCTTCAACTCCTACGAGCAGTACTTC. It specifies CASSVGYRAFNSYEQYF.

As to this clone: One end of the junction is discordant with germline, which a read error may explain. The genes are TRBV7-2 and TRBJ2-7; TRBD1 might be the D (6 bases). The CDR3 runs to 12 residues. CDR1 SGHTA and CDR2 FQGNSA come from the germline V gene. The CDR3 coding sequence is TGTGCCAGCAGCTTAGGGGGGCTGAGTTGGCACTTC. Translating gives CASSLGGLSWHF.

In its sample, this clone was seen once. CDR3 sequence (DNA): TGTGCCAGCTCACCACGGGACAGGAGCACAGATACGCAGTATTTT. This gives the protein CASSPRDRSTDTQYF. V gene TRBV18 combines with J gene TRBJ2-3, with TRBD1 matching over 8 bases. CDR3 length: 15 amino acids. Germline trimming cut 1 base from V and 0 bases from J; bases unmatched to any gene: 0. Germline loops: CDR1 KGHSH, CDR2 LQKENI.

The chain employs TRBV11-2 and TRBJ2-1; D perhaps matches TRBD2 (6 bases). Germline assignment: CDR1 SGHAT and CDR2 FQNNGV. V lost 7 bases, J lost 8 bases, and 18 bases lay in between. The CDR3 spans 14 residues. The CDR3: CASTGLALTHEQFF. Written as DNA, the CDR3 is TGTGCCAGCACCGGGCTAGCGCTTACTCATGAGCAGTTCTTC.

CDR3 loop: CASTLRTGTNYGYTF. The CDR3 DNA reads TGTGCCAGCACCCTAAGGACAGGGACTAACTATGGCTACACCTTC. The V call is TRBV6-1, the J call TRBJ1-2; 8 bases line up with TRBD1. Germline CDR1 and CDR2: MNHNS and SASEGT. The CDR3 runs 15 residues. Losses at the gene ends were 7 bases for V and 0 bases for J; bases not matched to a gene: 7.

With respect to this clone: At the DNA level, this CDR3 is encoded by other sequences in the same sample as well. This chain joins TRBV27 and TRBJ1-5; TRBD1 might be the D (6 bases). Germline V gives CDR1 MNHEY, CDR2 SMNVEV (reference sequence). The CDR3 consists of 14 residues. Trimming took off 5 bases at V and 1 base at J, with 9 bases between the two ends. Here the CDR3 reads CASSLDRSNQPQHF. The CDR3 DNA sequence: TGTGCCAGCAGTCTCGACAGGAGCAATCAGCCCCAGCATTTT.

J is TRBJ1-2 and V is TRBV29-1, with TRBD1 matching 7 bases. Germline CDR1 reads SQVTM; CDR2 reads ANQGSEA. This CDR3 contains 14 residues. V shed 6 bases, J shed 3 bases, and the junction held 10 bases outside the gene matches. Here the CDR3 reads CSVTEDRDHYGYTF. CDR3 DNA: TGCAGCGTGACAGAAGACAGGGATCACTATGGCTACACCTTC.

V is TRBV9 and J is TRBJ2-1, with D perhaps TRBD2 (5 bases). Between the trimmed V and J ends, which lost 4 bases and 9 bases, there was a span of 11 bases. CDR3 size: 12 residues. In germline, CDR1 is SGDLS, CDR2 YYNGEE. CDR3 in amino acids: CASSPRGVEQFF. In DNA form, the CDR3 reads TGTGCCAGCAGCCCTCGGGGTGTTGAGCAGTTCTTC.

In this sample, this clone turned up a few times. This chain uses TRBV13 with TRBJ1-1; TRBD1 aligns across 7 bases. The V gene end was trimmed by 4 bases and the J gene end by 0 bases; junction bases not matched to a gene: 2. The CDR3 runs to 14 residues. Germline values: CDR1 PRHDT, CDR2 FYEKMQ (reference sequence). CDR3 nucleotide sequence: TGTGCCAGCAGCTGGGGACAGATGAACACTGAAGCTTTCTTT. Translated, it gives CASSWGQMNTEAFF. The full variable domain, rest sourced from reference TRBV13 and TRBJ1-1, is AAGVIQSPRHLIKEKRETATLKCYPIPRHDTVYWYQQGPGQDPQFLISFYEKMQSDKGSIPDRFSAQQFSDYHSELNMSSLELGDSALYFCASSWGQMNTEAFFGQGTRLTVV.